A single T cell receptor beta chain is shown here with its context. The antigen is unknown. Using a J-beta primer mix together with a sample-barcoded 5' primer, a second PCR was run for roughly 7 to 11 cycles. TCRdb re-called the 5' RACE reads through MiXCR, storing one row per CDR3 protein. The table lists fewer than 750,000 distinct CDR3 sequences, 45% to 60% of them singletons, with roughly 14% in the top ten. Each donor's blood draw was 8.5 to 10 milliliters of peripheral blood. Total RNA extracted from each sample amounted to at least 6 micrograms. The V end lost 2 bases, the J end lost 8 bases, and 10 bases lay between the germline ends. CDR3 length equals 13 residues. This record comes from a study of blood T cells in healthy people across ages. General study findings and limits: Observed TCR beta diversity showed a strong correlation with the percentage of naive T cells as measured by flow cytometry. Comparison with aged donors showed that long-lived donors had more naive CD4+ cells and higher diversity.

The receptor was isolated from a woman of 80 years or more in good health. V gene TRBV12-3 or TRBV12-4 combines with J gene TRBJ2-1, with D hard to call. Sequencing was carried out using blood. This CDR3 reads CASSLSSADEQFF. In nucleotides, the CDR3 is TGTGCCAGCAGTTTATCTTCCGCAGATGAGCAGTTCTTC.